A selection of T cell receptor beta chains follows, all from one sample in a study of T cell repertoires in cytomegalovirus infection. TCRdb used MiXCR to reprocess the reads, holding one entry per CDR3 protein. The table has around 630,000 distinct CDR3 sequences, roughly 26% seen once. The specimen was CD8+ T cells from PBMCs. Receptors originate from a human donor in good health (CMV status not recorded). Some clones in this sample may be carry-over from other donors' samples. CDR3s include the opening cysteine and the closing phenylalanine or tryptophan. The D gene is left open where the match is weak. Clone size, where shown, is once, few, many, or a class for clones that have expanded.

v_call: TRBV28; clone_size: few; j_call: TRBJ2-5; d_call: TRBD2; cdr3_nt: TGTGCCAGCAGTTTCCCGGCTAGCGGGGGACAAGAGACCCAGTACTTC; cdr3_aa: CASSFPASGGQETQYF
v_call: TRBV19; clone_size: .; j_call: TRBJ1-5; d_call: .; cdr3_nt: TGTGCCACGAGGGATAGCCAGACTAGCAATCAGCCCCAGCATTTT; cdr3_aa: CATRDSQTSNQPQHF
v_call: TRBV3-1; clone_size: .; j_call: TRBJ2-7; d_call: .; cdr3_nt: TGTGCCAGCAGCCAAAAGGGACGGGCCTACGAGCAGTACTTC; cdr3_aa: CASSQKGRAYEQYF
v_call: TRBV29-1; clone_size: .; j_call: TRBJ2-1; d_call: .; cdr3_nt: TGCAGCGGGTGGGACTTCGAGGGTGAGCAGTTCTTC; cdr3_aa: CSGWDFEGEQFF
v_call: TRBV29-1; clone_size: few; j_call: TRBJ1-2; d_call: .; cdr3_nt: TGCAGCGTGAAAGGGCGGGATGGCTACACCTTC; cdr3_aa: CSVKGRDGYTF
v_call: TRBV19; clone_size: .; j_call: TRBJ2-2; d_call: TRBD2; cdr3_nt: TGTGCCAGTAGTTTCCCGGGGGGTACGAACACCGGGGAGCTGTTTTTT; cdr3_aa: CASSFPGGTNTGELFF
v_call: TRBV9; clone_size: .; j_call: TRBJ2-1; d_call: TRBD2; cdr3_nt: TGTGCCAGCAGCGCCGCTGGCGGGGGGACTAACAATGAGCAGTTCTTC; cdr3_aa: CASSAAGGGTNNEQFF
v_call: TRBV13; clone_size: .; j_call: TRBJ1-1; d_call: .; cdr3_nt: TGTGCCAGCAGCTCCCCAGGGTCGAAAGCTTTCTTT; cdr3_aa: CASSSPGSKAFF
v_call: TRBV20-1; clone_size: few; j_call: TRBJ1-4; d_call: .; cdr3_nt: TGCAGTGCTAGGGGGCAAGGTGAAAAACTGTTTTTT; cdr3_aa: CSARGQGEKLFF
v_call: TRBV20-1; clone_size: many; j_call: TRBJ2-4; d_call: .; cdr3_nt: TGCAGTGCTAGAGAAAGTCTTAGGGGCACACTGAAAAACATTCAGTACTTC; cdr3_aa: CSARESLRGTLKNIQYF
v_call: TRBV10-3; clone_size: .; j_call: TRBJ2-3; d_call: .; cdr3_nt: TGTGCCATCAGGGACCCGACGGATACGCAGTATTTT; cdr3_aa: CAIRDPTDTQYF
v_call: TRBV4-2; clone_size: .; j_call: TRBJ2-7; d_call: TRBD1; cdr3_nt: TGTGCCAGCAGCCAAGCCGTTATAACCGGGACAGAAAAAGGGCTGGCCTACGAGCAGTACTTC; cdr3_aa: CASSQAVITGTEKGLAYEQYF
v_call: TRBV28; clone_size: .; j_call: TRBJ2-2; d_call: TRBD1; cdr3_nt: TGTGCCAGCAGTCCGCGGACAGGGCAAAACGGGGAGCTGTTTTTT; cdr3_aa: CASSPRTGQNGELFF
v_call: TRBV28; clone_size: .; j_call: TRBJ2-2; d_call: .; cdr3_nt: TGTGCCAGCAGCCACGGGACCGCGAACACCGGGGAGCTGTTTTTT; cdr3_aa: CASSHGTANTGELFF
v_call: TRBV20-1; clone_size: once; j_call: TRBJ2-7; d_call: .; cdr3_nt: TGCAGTGCTAGGGGGGCAGGGTCTACCTACGAGCAGTACTTC; cdr3_aa: CSARGAGSTYEQYF
v_call: TRBV5-6; clone_size: .; j_call: TRBJ1-1; d_call: .; cdr3_nt: TGTGCCAGCAGCTTGGGGGTTGGAGGAGGTACCGAAGCTTTCTTT; cdr3_aa: CASSLGVGGGTEAFF
v_call: TRBV7-9; clone_size: many; j_call: TRBJ2-7; d_call: TRBD1; cdr3_nt: TGTGCCAGCAGCTGGACAGGGAACGAGCAGTACTTC; cdr3_aa: CASSWTGNEQYF
v_call: TRBV25-1; clone_size: many; j_call: TRBJ1-1; d_call: .; cdr3_nt: TGTGCCAGCAGTGAATTAGACCCAAAGACTGAAGCTTTCTTT; cdr3_aa: CASSELDPKTEAFF
v_call: TRBV6-1; clone_size: .; j_call: TRBJ2-7; d_call: .; cdr3_nt: TGTGCCAGCAGTGAAGAGGAGGGGTCCTACGAGCAGTACTTC; cdr3_aa: CASSEEEGSYEQYF
v_call: TRBV28; clone_size: .; j_call: TRBJ1-2; d_call: .; cdr3_nt: TGTGCCAGCAGTTTACAGGGACACTATGGCTACACCTTC; cdr3_aa: CASSLQGHYGYTF
v_call: TRBV6-6; clone_size: .; j_call: TRBJ2-2; d_call: .; cdr3_nt: TGTGCCAGCAGTTACAACGTAGACGTCGGGGAGCTGTTTTTT; cdr3_aa: CASSYNVDVGELFF
v_call: TRBV19; clone_size: .; j_call: TRBJ1-2; d_call: .; cdr3_nt: TGTGCCACCCTCTCAGGGAAAGCTAACTATGGCTACACCTTC; cdr3_aa: CATLSGKANYGYTF
v_call: TRBV4-1; clone_size: .; j_call: TRBJ1-5; d_call: TRBD1; cdr3_nt: TGCGCCAGCAACCGAGGGACAGGGTTAAATCAGCCCCAGCATTTT; cdr3_aa: CASNRGTGLNQPQHF
v_call: TRBV12-3/TRBV12-4; clone_size: many; j_call: TRBJ2-5; d_call: TRBD1; cdr3_nt: TGTGCCAGCAGTCCCGAGCTGGCAGGGGGAGAGACCCAGTACTTC; cdr3_aa: CASSPELAGGETQYF